The rows below give T cell receptor beta chains drawn from one sample of a study of T cells after yellow fever vaccination. MiXCR, run by TCRdb on the 5' RACE reads, gives a single entry per CDR3 protein. This sample has some 120,000 distinct CDR3 sequences, with around 15% found just once. Here the sequenced sample was CD8+ T cells sorted from PBMCs, taken 5 days after the yellow fever booster vaccination. The receptors derive from a man aged 18 to 30 who received the YFV17D yellow fever vaccine. The CDR3 runs from the conserved cysteine through the conserved F or W. The order of the fields is CDR3 DNA, CDR3 protein, D gene, J gene, clone size, V gene. D genes are given only for firm matches. A row's size may be missing; if present it is once, few, many or a size class.

TGCAGTGCTAGGCAGGGGTCGGATCAGCCCCAGCATTTT CSARQGSDQPQHF - TRBJ1-5 few TRBV20-1
TGTGCCAGCAGTCTCGGACCCTCGGGGGAGGATACGCAGTATTTT CASSLGPSGEDTQYF - TRBJ2-3 few TRBV27
TGTGCCAGTAGAGCGGGACAGAACGATTACGAGCAGTACTTC CASRAGQNDYEQYF - TRBJ2-7 - TRBV5-6
TGTGCCAGCTTCCTCGGTGGGGGCGTTGTGGACGAGCAGTACTTC CASFLGGGVVDEQYF - TRBJ2-7 - TRBV5-4
TGCGCCAGCAGCCACGGCCGTGAGTTAGAGGAAAAACTGTTTTTT CASSHGRELEEKLFF - TRBJ1-4 - TRBV4-1
TGTGCCAGCAGTGAATTTCGACAGGGGGCCTTGAACACTGAAGCTTTCTTT CASSEFRQGALNTEAFF TRBD1 TRBJ1-1 - TRBV25-1
TGTGCCAGCAGCCCGAGCGGCACCCGGGGCGGGGAGCTGTTTTTT CASSPSGTRGGELFF - TRBJ2-2 - TRBV7-2
TGTGCCAGCAGCTTGGCCGGGACGATTAGTGAAGCTTTCTTT CASSLAGTISEAFF - TRBJ1-1 few TRBV7-8
TGTGCCAGCAGTTACTGGGGCTCTGGGGCCAACGTCCTGACTTTC CASSYWGSGANVLTF - TRBJ2-6 few TRBV6-5
TGTGCCAGCAGCCGCGGGCTAGCGGACAATGAGCAGTTCTTC CASSRGLADNEQFF TRBD2 TRBJ2-1 - TRBV5-5
TGCGCCAGCAGTTACAGGCAACTGGGCACTGAAGCTTTCTTT CASSYRQLGTEAFF - TRBJ1-1 - TRBV5-1
TGCGCCAGCAGCCCTATTGACAGGGAGCTGGACGAGCAGTACTTC CASSPIDRELDEQYF TRBD1 TRBJ2-7 many TRBV5-1
TGTGCCAGCAGTTCCCTTACTAGCGGGGGGAAGCATAGAGATACGCAGTATTTT CASSSLTSGGKHRDTQYF TRBD2 TRBJ2-3 - TRBV28
TGCAGTGCCATGGGACAGGGAGTCTATGGCTACACCTTC CSAMGQGVYGYTF TRBD1 TRBJ1-2 - TRBV20-1
TGTGCCAGCAGTTCCTCAGCGGGTTTGAACACTGAAGCTTTCTTT CASSSSAGLNTEAFF - TRBJ1-1 - TRBV6-5
TGTGCCAGCAGCTTAGACAACGAGCCCCAGCATTTT CASSLDNEPQHF - TRBJ1-5 few TRBV13